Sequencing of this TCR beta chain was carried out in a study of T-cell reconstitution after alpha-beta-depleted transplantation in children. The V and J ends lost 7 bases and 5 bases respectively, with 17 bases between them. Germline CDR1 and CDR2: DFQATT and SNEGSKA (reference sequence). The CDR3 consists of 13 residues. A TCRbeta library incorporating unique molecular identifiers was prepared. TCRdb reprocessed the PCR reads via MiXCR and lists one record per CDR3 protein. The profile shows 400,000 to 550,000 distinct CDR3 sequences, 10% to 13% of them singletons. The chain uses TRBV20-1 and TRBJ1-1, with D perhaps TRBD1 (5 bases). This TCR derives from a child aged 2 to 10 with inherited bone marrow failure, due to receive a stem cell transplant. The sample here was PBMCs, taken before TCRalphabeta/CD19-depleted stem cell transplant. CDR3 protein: CSVNGLRGTEAFF. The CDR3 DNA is TGCAGTGTAAACGGGCTCCGGGGGACTGAAGCTTTCTTT.